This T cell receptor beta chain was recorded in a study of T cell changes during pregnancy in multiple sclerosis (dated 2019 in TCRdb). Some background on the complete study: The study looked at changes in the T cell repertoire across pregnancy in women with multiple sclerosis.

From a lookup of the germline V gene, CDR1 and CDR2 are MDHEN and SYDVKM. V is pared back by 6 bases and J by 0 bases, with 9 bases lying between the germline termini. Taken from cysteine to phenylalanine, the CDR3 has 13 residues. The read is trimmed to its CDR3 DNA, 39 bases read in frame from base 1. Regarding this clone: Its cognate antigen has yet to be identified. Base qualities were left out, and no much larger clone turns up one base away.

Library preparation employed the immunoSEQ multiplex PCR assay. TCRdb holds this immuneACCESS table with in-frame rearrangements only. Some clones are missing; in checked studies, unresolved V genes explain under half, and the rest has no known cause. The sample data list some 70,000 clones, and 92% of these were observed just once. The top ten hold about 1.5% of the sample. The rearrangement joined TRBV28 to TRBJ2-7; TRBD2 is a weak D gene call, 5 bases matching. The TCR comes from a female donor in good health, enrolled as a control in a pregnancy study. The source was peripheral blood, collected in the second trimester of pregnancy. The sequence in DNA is TGTGCCAGCAGGGAAGCGGTCTCCTACGAGCAGTACTTC. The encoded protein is CASREAVSYEQYF.